This T cell receptor (beta chain) was profiled in a study of blood T cell repertoires in COVID-19. Sequencing was performed with immunoSEQ multiplex PCR; in TCRdb, only in-frame clones are kept and a portion is missing. The sample has fewer than 450,000 clones, approximately 90% seen once. The CDR3 extends over 13 amino acids. The trim removed 5 bases at V and 11 bases at J, leaving 8 bases unmatched. Germline V gene lookup returns CDR1 MNHEY and CDR2 SVGAGI. The sequence was collected from a woman aged 50 to 60 with COVID-19, enrolled during active disease. The material sequenced was peripheral blood. The chain recombines TRBV6-5 with TRBJ1-4; 7 bases align to TRBD1. The CDR3 region is CASSQDRRDKLFF. CDR3 DNA sequence: TGTGCCAGCAGTCAGGACAGGCGTGACAAACTGTTTTTT.